This T cell receptor beta chain is from a study of regulatory T cells in long-lasting Graves disease. Study-level points and caveats: Patients whose Graves' disease persisted exhibited lower TCR diversity than those newly diagnosed. Analysis covered peripheral blood alone, not thyroid tissue. Clonotypes that were public and shared totalled about 2,500 in persistent patients versus 750 to 1,000 in new patients.

Arm-PCR of CDR3 regions and iRepertoire HTBI primers were used to build TCR beta libraries. TCRdb processed the multiplex PCR reads anew with MiXCR; each CDR3 protein has one entry. The sample contains 680,000 or so distinct CDR3 sequences, about 16% of which appear only once. Stated time point: newly diagnosed GD, antithyroid drugs for less than 3 months. TCR sequences were obtained from RNA taken from PBMCs. The length of the CDR3 is 15 residues. With 5 bases clipped from V and 2 bases from J, the junction kept 5 bases outside the gene matches. This clonotype was counted at least ten times. Antigen specificity is unknown. These sequences were also reported in another study, on T cells in Graves' hyperthyroidism and ophthalmopathy. That investigation notes: Primed by the HTBI set, a first-round RT-PCR was run on the TCR CDR3.

Sequences were derived from peripheral blood mononuclear cells (PBMCs), sampled at new diagnosis, from a patient treated with antithyroid drugs. This TCR was recovered from a woman aged 25 to 39 with Graves disease. The chain employs TRBV12-3 or TRBV12-4 and TRBJ2-3; 9 bases line up with TRBD2. CDR3 DNA sequence: TGTGCCAGCAGTGCGACTAGCGGATTCACAGATACGCAGTATTTT. This translates into CASSATSGFTDTQYF.